This TCR beta chain was observed in a study of CD8+ T cells in alopecia areata. Looked up from germline, CDR1 is SEHNR and CDR2 is FQNEAQ (reference sequence). The CDR3 has 12 residues. The V gene lost 3 bases and the J gene lost 1 base, with 4 bases spanning the gap. Treatment meaning: oral pan-JAK inhibitor, 5-10 mg twice daily. TCR sequencing used cDNA made by reverse transcription of extracted RNA. Data came from immunoSEQ multiplex PCR; TCRdb stores just in-frame clones and leaves some out. The repertoire includes approximately 150,000 clones, roughly 60% of them detected once, and 16% sits in the top ten.

This clonotype was obtained from a human donor with alopecia areata. The sequenced sample was CD4+ T cells sorted from blood, obtained between weeks 55 and 65, from a patient treated with tofacitinib. The chain combines TRBV7-9 with TRBJ2-7; D not resolved. In DNA form, the CDR3 reads TGTGCCAGCAGCTTGAGATCCTACGAGCAGTACTTC. It encodes CASSLRSYEQYF.